A selection of T cell receptor beta chains follows, all from one sample in a study of blood T cells in healthy people across ages. MiXCR, applied by TCRdb to the 5' RACE reads, yields one record per CDR3 protein. The sample lists 540,000 or so distinct CDR3 sequences, around 48% occurring once. Material for sequencing was blood. Receptors originate from a man older than 75 in good health. CDR3s include the opening cysteine and the closing phenylalanine or tryptophan.

TRBV20-1	TRBJ2-1	CSASRLGSYNEQFF
TRBV20-1	TRBJ2-7	CSAYYNEQYF
TRBV6-1	TRBJ2-7	CASSETPPLAGFYEQYF
TRBV7-2	TRBJ2-2	CASSLTSGGITGELFF
TRBV7-3	TRBJ2-3	CASSPTSGVADTQYF
TRBV29-1	TRBJ2-1	CSVEGFSDEQFF
TRBV12-3/TRBV12-4	TRBJ2-2	CASVPSPNTGELFF
TRBV6-5	TRBJ2-3	CASSYSTSGGLSTDTQYF
TRBV7-2	TRBJ2-5	CASSVGTGETQYF
TRBV7-3	TRBJ2-1	CASSYQGGDEQFF
TRBV27	TRBJ1-5	CASSLMGVGQPQHF
TRBV29-1	TRBJ2-5	CSVDFQIQETQYF
TRBV9	TRBJ2-3	CASSATPSGATDTQYF
TRBV20-1	TRBJ2-6	CSARDRISGANVLTF
TRBV7-2	TRBJ2-1	CASSLDGWGQTSYNEQFF
TRBV6-2/TRBV6-3	.	CASSYGDISYEQYF
TRBV29-1	TRBJ1-2	CSVEKRGTAYGYTF
TRBV10-3	TRBJ1-1	CAISDGQGDTEAFF
TRBV9	TRBJ2-2	CASSGPPKGTNTGELFF
TRBV11-1	TRBJ2-1	CASGYGLAGGGEQFF
TRBV20-1	TRBJ2-3	CSARQRETGTDTQYF
TRBV5-1	TRBJ2-5	CASSLALLAGGNNEQYF
TRBV6-5	TRBJ1-3	CASSYSIRGGPSGNTIYF
TRBV27	TRBJ2-7	CASSVLGTDEQYF
TRBV2	TRBJ2-5	CASSGTRSMETQYF
TRBV9	TRBJ1-1	CASSGTPNTEAFF
TRBV3-1	TRBJ1-5	CASSQEGQGSDQPQHF
TRBV4-3	TRBJ1-2	CASSQDQANYGYTF
TRBV5-1	TRBJ2-1	CASSELAGGLNEQFF
TRBV9	TRBJ1-6	CASSAGYSPLHF
TRBV7-9	TRBJ2-7	CASSSVGGISIYEQYF
TRBV6-2/TRBV6-3	.	CASSYGGGGGEQYF
TRBV6-2/TRBV6-3	TRBJ2-1	CASRPTSYNEQFF
TRBV7-9	TRBJ1-2	CASSLVDGYTF
TRBV7-9	TRBJ2-3	CASSWTGKSTDTQYF
TRBV5-1	TRBJ2-6	CASSLAPSGANVLTF
TRBV20-1	TRBJ2-3	CSAGRQSAADTQYF
TRBV18	TRBJ1-2	CASSPGNSGGYTF
TRBV20-1	TRBJ2-1	CSASGVAGENYNEQFF
TRBV7-3	TRBJ1-2	CASSLMGGGSYGYTF
TRBV20-1	TRBJ1-5	CSARDGRSNQPQHF
TRBV28	TRBJ2-7	CASRSSDYEQYF
TRBV20-1	TRBJ2-1	CSAHPPLAGGNEQFF
TRBV5-6	TRBJ1-4	CASSRGVREKLFF